Listed below are T cell receptor beta chains from one sample, sequenced in a study of T cells in Graves' hyperthyroidism and ophthalmopathy. TCRdb itself ran the multiplex PCR reads through MiXCR, one entry per CDR3 protein. The sample includes 450,000 to 700,000 distinct CDR3 sequences, about half of them seen just once. The sequenced material came from peripheral blood or thyroid tissue (not recorded which). These receptors were obtained from an adult woman with Graves' disease, either hyperthyroidism or ophthalmopathy (not recorded which). CDR3s include the opening cysteine and the closing phenylalanine or tryptophan. Fields, in order: clone size, J gene, V gene, D gene, CDR3 protein, CDR3 DNA. D genes are given only for firm matches. For some rows the clone size is stated as once, few or many, or as a class when expanded; others skip it.

-,TRBJ2-5,TRBV10-3,-,CAISDWQGMMETQYF,TGTGCCATCAGTGACTGGCAGGGGATGATGGAGACCCAGTACTTC
many,TRBJ1-2,TRBV4-1,TRBD1,CASSPTTGRDGYTF,TGCGCCAGCAGCCCTACGACAGGGAGAGATGGCTACACCTTC
many,TRBJ2-2,TRBV11-2,-,CASSFESVFVFRSGELFF,TGTGCCAGCAGCTTCGAGTCAGTTTTCGTCTTCCGAAGCGGGGAGCTGTTTTTT
-,TRBJ2-5,TRBV24-1,TRBD1,CATSDRTGGETQYF,TGTGCCACCAGTGATCGGACAGGTGGGGAGACCCAGTACTTC
-,TRBJ2-5,TRBV6-1,-,CASSGQKGGGVETQYF,TGTGCCAGCAGTGGACAAAAGGGGGGGGGCGTGGAGACCCAGTACTTC
few,TRBJ2-2,TRBV2,-,CASSPPTGPGELFF,TGTGCCAGCAGTCCGCCAACAGGGCCCGGGGAGCTGTTTTTT
once,TRBJ2-7,TRBV7-2,TRBD1,CASSLVVGTAYEQYF,TGTGCCAGCAGCTTAGTTGTGGGGACAGCCTACGAGCAGTACTTC
many,TRBJ2-3,TRBV15,TRBD2,CATSRGAGRTDTQYF,TGTGCCACCAGCAGAGGAGCGGGACGCACAGATACGCAGTATTTT
many,TRBJ2-3,TRBV6-6,-,CASSYGASVSTDTQYF,TGTGCCAGCAGTTACGGAGCCAGCGTCAGCACAGATACGCAGTATTTT
-,TRBJ2-5,TRBV19,-,CASRAGVAAETQYF,TGTGCCAGTAGGGCCGGGGTGGCCGCAGAGACCCAGTACTTC
-,TRBJ2-7,TRBV3-1,TRBD2,CASSPELAGVNEQYF,TGTGCCAGCAGCCCAGAACTAGCGGGAGTTAACGAGCAGTACTTC
many,TRBJ1-1,TRBV5-1,TRBD1,CASKTGGTEAFF,TGCGCCAGCAAAACAGGGGGCACTGAAGCTTTCTTT
-,TRBJ2-7,TRBV20-1,TRBD1,CSAQVTGNPYEQYF,TGCAGTGCTCAAGTGACAGGGAATCCCTACGAGCAGTACTTC
-,TRBJ1-2,TRBV7-3,-,CASSLAGGPEGYTF,TGTGCCAGCAGCCTAGCGGGCGGACCGGAAGGCTACACCTTC
-,TRBJ2-7,TRBV10-2,TRBD2,CASKPGGGTYEQYF,TGCGCCAGCAAACCGGGGGGAGGGACCTACGAGCAGTACTTC
many,TRBJ2-6,TRBV12-3/TRBV12-4,-,CASSLLGRSGANVLTF,TGTGCCAGCAGTTTATTGGGGCGAAGTGGGGCCAACGTCCTGACTTTC
many,TRBJ1-2,TRBV4-1,-,CASSQYPGAIGANYGYTF,TGCGCCAGCAGCCAATACCCGGGAGCAATTGGAGCTAACTATGGCTACACCTTC
few,TRBJ2-1,TRBV7-9,-,CASSLGISEQLF,TGTGCCAGCAGCTTAGGAATAAGTGAGCAGCTCTTC
many,TRBJ2-2,TRBV20-1,TRBD2,CSARDPRLAANTGELFF,TGCAGTGCTAGAGACCCCCGACTAGCGGCTAACACCGGGGAGCTGTTTTTT
-,TRBJ2-7,TRBV7-8,-,CASRLRWTYEQYF,TGTGCCAGCAGGCTCAGGTGGACCTACGAGCAGTACTTC
-,TRBJ1-1,TRBV14,-,CASSRLGGNTEAFF,TGTGCCAGCAGCCGCTTAGGGGGGAACACTGAAGCTTTCTTT
-,TRBJ1-6,TRBV12-3/TRBV12-4,-,CASSSGQGGSPLHF,TGTGCCAGCAGCTCCGGGCAGGGTGGTTCACCCCTCCACTTT
-,TRBJ1-2,TRBV29-1,-,CSVTYGARGYTF,TGCAGCGTGACTTACGGGGCGCGTGGCTACACCTTC
-,TRBJ2-7,TRBV20-1,TRBD2,CSAERGASYEQYF,TGCAGTGCTGAGCGGGGGGCTTCGTACGAGCAGTACTTC
many,TRBJ1-1,TRBV7-9,-,CASSLRQEGTEAFF,TGTGCCAGCAGCTTAAGACAGGAGGGCACTGAAGCTTTCTTT
many,TRBJ1-1,TRBV5-1,-,CASSWGLRDFGSEAFF,TGCGCCAGCAGCTGGGGTTTAAGGGACTTCGGGTCTGAAGCTTTCTTT
many,TRBJ1-1,TRBV7-8,-,CASSPRTAMNTEAFF,TGTGCCAGCAGCCCAAGGACAGCTATGAACACTGAAGCTTTCTTT
few,TRBJ2-5,TRBV7-9,TRBD1,CASSSDRDRGTTQYF,TGTGCCAGCAGCTCCGACCGGGACAGGGGAACAACCCAGTACTTC
-,TRBJ1-6,TRBV7-9,TRBD1,CASSPSGTDLSPYGSPLHF,TGTGCCAGCAGCCCAAGCGGGACAGACCTTTCTCCCTATGGTTCACCCCTCCACTTT
-,TRBJ1-5,TRBV4-1,-,CASSQARGQLNQPQHF,TGCGCCAGCAGCCAAGCAAGAGGGCAGCTCAATCAGCCCCAGCATTTT
many,TRBJ2-7,TRBV4-1,-,CASSQRRGGYEQYF,TGCGCCAGCAGCCAAAGGAGAGGGGGCTACGAGCAGTACTTC
-,TRBJ2-5,TRBV9,-,CASSVGNRAAQETQYF,TGTGCCAGCAGCGTAGGGAATAGGGCGGCCCAAGAGACCCAGTACTTC
many,TRBJ1-3,TRBV7-3,-,CASSLRGGSGNTIYF,TGTGCCAGCAGCTTAAGGGGGGGCTCTGGAAACACCATATATTTT
many,TRBJ2-7,TRBV20-1,-,CSRAGPAYEQYF,TGCAGTCGGGCGGGGCCCGCCTACGAGCAGTACTTC
few,TRBJ1-5,TRBV10-3,-,CAISDSRGSNQPQHF,TGTGCCATCAGTGACTCTCGGGGTAGCAATCAGCCCCAGCATTTT
-,TRBJ1-5,TRBV5-1,-,CAIRGDRNQPQHF,TGCGCCATCAGGGGAGACCGCAATCAGCCCCAGCATTTT
-,TRBJ2-5,TRBV24-1,TRBD2,CATSDVSGTYQETQYF,TGTGCCACCAGTGACGTTAGCGGGACGTACCAAGAGACCCAGTACTTC
many,TRBJ1-3,TRBV11-2,-,CASNRDSGNTIYF,TGTGCCAGCAATAGGGATTCTGGAAACACCATATATTTT
-,TRBJ2-5,TRBV20-1,TRBD2,CSAEATSGTQYF,TGCAGTGCAGAAGCGACTAGCGGGACCCAGTACTTC
-,TRBJ1-1,TRBV30,TRBD1,CAWSAGGDGDTEAFF,TGTGCCTGGAGTGCAGGGGGCGACGGGGACACTGAAGCTTTCTTT
-,TRBJ1-6,TRBV20-1,TRBD1,CSARDGTGGTPLHF,TGCAGTGCTAGAGACGGGACAGGGGGGACACCCCTCCACTTT
many,TRBJ1-4,TRBV6-4,TRBD1,CASTTGGKATNEKLFF,TGTGCCAGTACGACAGGGGGCAAGGCAACTAATGAAAAACTGTTTTTT
-,TRBJ2-3,TRBV6-1,TRBD2,CASGLAGAHNEQYF,TGTGCCAGCGGATTAGCGGGAGCCCACAATGAGCAGTATTTT